This T cell receptor beta chain stems from a study of naive and memory T cell subsets. This clonotype was seen a single time. Its antigen is not identified. The beta constant-region primer was an equimolar mix of two oligonucleotides covering TRBC1 and TRBC2. A 12-nucleotide UMI and the SP2 primer were added to the cDNA 3' end by oligonucleotide ligation. MiXCR, run by TCRdb on the UMI-ligation and nested PCR reads, gives a single entry per CDR3 protein. Found here are around 160,000 distinct CDR3 sequences, approximately 15% of them singletons; the top ten hold roughly 0.14%. The CDR3 has 17 amino acids. CDR1 LGHDT and CDR2 YNNKEL come from the germline V gene (reference sequence). The V end lost 0 bases, the J end lost 2 bases, and 16 bases lay between the germline ends. Findings and caveats of the study: Diversity fell and Gini index rose from naive through CM, EM, EMRA. There was no ground truth to check naive and memory subset results.

The receptor was derived from a human donor in good health. Sequences were obtained from naive CD4+ T cells from blood. This chain uses TRBV3-1 with TRBJ2-5; the D is unclear. In DNA form, the CDR3 reads TGTGCCAGCAGCCAAGATCTTGACATAGGTGGACAAGAGACCCAGTACTTC. Its translation: CASSQDLDIGGQETQYF.